The 18 T cell receptor beta chains presented below share a single source sample, sequenced in a study of blood T cell repertoires in COVID-19. Measured with immunoSEQ multiplex PCR; TCRdb has only the in-frame clones, and not every one. The data contain over 150,000 clones, roughly 88% of them singletons. Input material: peripheral blood. The receptors derive from a man in his sixties with COVID-19, enrolled during active disease.

This sequence joins TRBV5-5 and TRBJ1-1; maybe TRBD1 (5 bases). Germline V gene sequence: CDR1 SGHKS, CDR2 YYEKEE (reference sequence). V was shortened by 0 bases and J by 3 bases, with 12 bases between the two germline ends. This CDR3 is built from 15 residues. CDR3 nucleotides: TGTGCCAGCAGCTTGGGTCGGCAGGGTGACACTGAAGCTTTCTTT. Translation: CASSLGRQGDTEAFF.

V gene TRBV7-2 combines with J gene TRBJ1-1; D call uncertain. The germline V and J ends were trimmed by 2 bases and 0 bases, with 22 bases remaining between them. The CDR3 runs to 19 residues. The germline V gene encodes CDR1 SGHTA and CDR2 FQGNSA. The CDR3 DNA sequence: TGTGCCAGCAGCTTACCCCCCGTTGAGGGAAAGCCCATGAACACTGAAGCTTTCTTT. It encodes CASSLPPVEGKPMNTEAFF.

This rearrangement joins TRBV9 to TRBJ1-1; D is undetermined. Germline CDR1 reads SGDLS; CDR2 reads YYNGEE. Between the trimmed V and J ends, which lost 3 bases and 0 bases, there was a span of 12 bases. The CDR3 consists of 15 residues. The DNA of the CDR3 is TGTGCCAGCAGCGCCTCCGGGAATATGAACACTGAAGCTTTCTTT. As protein: CASSASGNMNTEAFF.

The CDR3 bases are TGCAGCGTTGGGGGCGGGAGTGGAGAGACCCAGTACTTC. Translated: CSVGGGSGETQYF. V gene TRBV29-1 combines with J gene TRBJ2-5, with TRBD2 identical over 7 bases. Germline V gene lookup returns CDR1 SQVTM and CDR2 ANQGSEA. The CDR3 extends over 13 amino acids. The V gene end was trimmed by 4 bases and the J gene end by 4 bases; junction bases not matched to a gene: 6.

The rearrangement uses TRBV4-2 and TRBJ1-2; possibly TRBD1 for D (6 bases). The CDR3 covers 14 residues. V was pared by 4 bases and J by 6 bases, with 15 bases between. Germline lookup yields CDR1 LGHNA and CDR2 YNFKEQ. In DNA form, the CDR3 reads TGTGCCAGCAGCCGTACAGGGATTTCTGATGGCTACACCTTC. Translated: CASSRTGISDGYTF.

This chain uses TRBV7-2 with TRBJ1-2, with D possibly matching TRBD1 (5 bases). Trimming pared 0 bases from V and 6 bases from J, leaving 8 bases between. CDR3 size: 13 residues. Per germline, CDR1 SGHTA and CDR2 FQGNSA. CDR3 in DNA: TGTGCCAGCAGCTTAGCGACAGTAGATGGCTACACCTTC. Its protein product is CASSLATVDGYTF.

This chain uses TRBV9 with TRBJ2-1; 8 bases match TRBD2. The J segment lost 4 bases and the V segment lost 0 bases, leaving 18 bases of the junction unmatched. The V gene's germline CDR1 is SGDLS and CDR2 YYNGEE. The CDR3 is made up of 20 amino acids. DNA of the CDR3: TGTGCCAGCAGCGTAGCTTTGTCGCGTGGGGCTAGCGGGCTTTACAATGAGCAGTTCTTC. This encodes CASSVALSRGASGLYNEQFF.

This sequence joins TRBV18 and TRBJ1-3; 8 bases line up with TRBD1. Per germline, CDR1 KGHSH and CDR2 LQKENI. The J segment lost 4 bases and the V segment lost 3 bases, leaving 11 bases of the junction unmatched. CDR3 length: 17 amino acids. CDR3 sequence (DNA): TGTGCCAGCTCACCCGTTTCCGGGACAGGTGCCGGAAACACCATATATTTT. Translating gives CASSPVSGTGAGNTIYF.

This chain uses TRBV4-2 with TRBJ2-5, with a possible D match to TRBD2 (5 bases). Trimming left V 1 base short and J 2 bases short, with 11 bases between. Germline CDR1 reads LGHNA; CDR2 reads YNFKEQ. The CDR3 length is 15 residues. The CDR3, as DNA: TGTGCCAGCAGCCAAGGGAGGCCAGAGCAAGAGACCCAGTACTTC. This gives the protein CASSQGRPEQETQYF.

This clone was detected only a few times. This chain connects TRBV5-1 to TRBJ1-1; D gene unclear. This CDR3 comprises 14 residues. CDR1 is SGHRS, CDR2 YFSETQ, per germline. The V gene lost 4 bases and the J gene lost 0 bases, with 10 bases spanning the gap. CDR3 DNA: TGCGCCAGCAGCCCAAGACTCATGAACACTGAAGCTTTCTTT. Translating it yields CASSPRLMNTEAFF.

Here the CDR3 reads CASSQDGVTQYF. The CDR3 DNA is TGTGCCAGCAGCCAAGACGGGGTAACGCAGTATTTT. The chain carries TRBV3-1 (or the pseudogene TRBV3-2) and TRBJ2-3; a possible D gene is TRBD2 (5 bases). Germline values: CDR1 LGHDT, CDR2 YNNKEL (reference sequence). The CDR3 loop spans 12 amino acids. The germline V and J ends were trimmed by 0 bases and 9 bases, with 7 bases remaining between them.

The chain carries TRBV18 and TRBJ1-3; D gene unclear. The CDR3 covers 11 residues. Germline V lookup: CDR1 KGHSH, CDR2 LQKENI. Trimming left V 6 bases short and J 9 bases short, with 9 bases between. The CDR3 here is CASSPGGTIYF. The CDR3, as DNA: TGTGCCAGCTCTCCCGGAGGCACCATATATTTT.

The chain couples TRBV11-2 to TRBJ1-1; TRBD1 might be the D (5 bases). The CDR3 runs 14 residues. The V end lost 6 bases, the J end lost 0 bases, and 11 bases lay between the germline ends. Germline CDR1 reads SGHAT; CDR2 reads FQNNGV. The CDR3 is CASSKGLVNTEAFF. CDR3 coding DNA: TGTGCCAGCAGTAAGGGGCTCGTGAACACTGAAGCTTTCTTT.

This rearrangement joins TRBV7-8 to TRBJ2-7; 7 bases are a match to TRBD1. The germline gives CDR1 SGHVS, CDR2 FQNEAQ. The CDR3 runs 13 residues. J was trimmed by 6 bases and V by 5 bases; bases with no gene match: 7. The CDR3 DNA follows: TGTGCCAGCAGCCTAGACAGGGATAGCGAGCAGTACTTC. Its translation: CASSLDRDSEQYF. Using reference TRBV7-8 and TRBJ2-7 for the parts outside the CDR3, the full variable domain is GAGVSQSPRYKVAKRGQDVALRCDPISGHVSLFWYQQALGQGPEFLTYFQNEAQLDKSGLPSDRFFAERPEGSVSTLKIQRTQQEDSAVYLCASSLDRDSEQYFGPGTRLTVT.

The gene calls are TRBV4-3 and TRBJ1-5; the D is unclear. Trimming shortened V by 0 bases and J by 4 bases, and 13 bases separated the two germline ends. The germline V gene has CDR1 LGHNA and CDR2 YSLEER. The CDR3 runs 16 residues. CDR3 in DNA: TGCGCCAGCAGCCAAGATTTTGGGCAGCAAAATCAGCCCCAGCATTTT. Its translation: CASSQDFGQQNQPQHF.

This clone is a singleton in its sample. The V call is TRBV7-9, the J call TRBJ2-2, with 9 bases fitting TRBD1. Unmatched junction bases numbered 1, after V lost 4 bases and J lost 1 base. From germline, CDR1 is SEHNR and CDR2 FQNEAQ (reference sequence). CDR3 size: 15 residues. The CDR3 region has the DNA TGTGCCAGCAGCTCGGGACAGGGGAACACCGGGGAGCTGTTTTTT. Translation gives CASSSGQGNTGELFF.

The rearrangement links TRBV9 to TRBJ1-1; the D gene is possibly TRBD1 (5 bases). The V and J ends lost 0 bases and 1 base respectively, with 13 bases between them. Germline V gives CDR1 SGDLS, CDR2 YYNGEE. The CDR3 sequence is 16 residues long. CDR3 amino acids: CASSVALGQGNTEAFF. In nucleotides, the CDR3 is TGTGCCAGCAGCGTAGCCCTGGGGCAGGGGAACACTGAAGCTTTCTTT.

The table lists this clone with a count of one. The chain couples TRBV24-1 to TRBJ2-2; 13 bases are shared with TRBD2. The germline gives CDR1 KGHDR, CDR2 SFDVKD. The CDR3 extends over 18 amino acids. V shed 3 bases, J shed 3 bases, and the junction held 6 bases outside the gene matches. The CDR3 DNA is TGTGCCACCAGTGATCCAGGACTAGCGGGAGAGTACACCGGGGAGCTGTTTTTT. Translation: CATSDPGLAGEYTGELFF.